This is a list of T cell receptor beta chains from one sample in a study of OX40 agonist ivuxolimab in advanced cancers. Data came from immunoSEQ multiplex PCR; TCRdb stores just in-frame clones and leaves some out. The sample holds tens of thousands of clones, about 90% seen once. This sample comprised CD4+ or CD8+ T cells sorted from blood, obtained in a trial of the OX40 agonist ivuxolimab. These receptors were taken from an adult with an advanced solid tumor such as melanoma, head and neck, liver or kidney cancer. CDR3s include the opening cysteine and the closing phenylalanine or tryptophan. D genes are given only for firm matches. Size is omitted from some rows. Given values are once, few, many or a class for expanded clones.

.	TRBJ1-2	TRBV19	.	13	CASSIPPSHGYTF	TGTGCCAGTAGTATCCCACCCTCCCATGGCTACACCTTC
.	TRBJ2-3	TRBV6-4	.	11	CASRQEDTQYF	TGTGCCAGCCGCCAGGAAGATACGCAGTATTTT
.	TRBJ1-1	TRBV9	.	13	CASSAGQNTEAFF	TGTGCCAGCAGCGCCGGACAGAACACTGAAGCTTTCTTT
.	TRBJ1-5	TRBV4-1	.	17	CASSQGPGGDDNQPQHF	TGCGCCAGCAGCCAAGGGCCGGGGGGGGACGACAATCAGCCCCAGCATTTT
once	TRBJ2-3	TRBV7-9	TRBD2	16	CASSPLLAGATDTQYF	TGTGCCAGCAGCCCCTTACTAGCGGGGGCCACAGATACGCAGTATTTT
few	TRBJ1-5	TRBV19	.	14	CASSIGQVDQPQHF	TGTGCCAGTAGTATAGGACAGGTTGATCAGCCCCAGCATTTT
.	TRBJ1-2	TRBV29-1	TRBD1	15	CSVRPRGQGPYGYTF	TGCAGCGTTAGACCCCGGGGACAGGGGCCCTATGGCTACACCTTC
.	TRBJ1-2	TRBV5-1	.	13	CASSLESGYGYTF	TGCGCCAGCAGCTTGGAATCCGGCTATGGCTACACCTTC
.	TRBJ2-5	TRBV5-1	.	15	CASSEPGTGQETQYF	TGCGCCAGCAGCGAGCCCGGGACGGGCCAAGAGACCCAGTACTTC
.	TRBJ1-4	TRBV15	.	12	CATSRANEKLFF	TGTGCCACCAGCAGAGCTAATGAAAAACTGTTTTTT
.	TRBJ2-1	TRBV10-2	TRBD2	17	CASSIPLSGGSYNEQFF	TGCGCCAGCAGTATTCCCCTTAGCGGGGGTTCCTACAATGAGCAGTTCTTC
.	TRBJ1-5	TRBV6-1	TRBD1	14	CASSKQGENQPQHF	TGTGCCAGCAGTAAGCAGGGGGAGAATCAGCCCCAGCATTTT
.	TRBJ2-7	TRBV6-1	.	11	CASSATYEQYF	TGTGCCAGCAGTGCGACCTACGAGCAGTACTTC
few	TRBJ1-1	TRBV5-1	TRBD1	13	CASRVDRDRIAFF	TGCGCCAGCAGAGTCGACAGGGATAGGATCGCTTTCTTT
.	TRBJ1-6	TRBV27	.	17	CASTHYQGAPYNSPLHF	TGTGCCAGCACGCACTATCAGGGCGCCCCATATAATTCACCCCTCCACTTT
.	TRBJ2-1	TRBV30	TRBD1	12	CAAGQDYNEQFF	TGTGCCGCCGGACAGGATTACAATGAGCAGTTCTTC
once	TRBJ2-1	TRBV4-1	.	12	CASSQLLNEQFF	TGCGCCAGCAGCCAACTGTTGAATGAGCAGTTCTTC
.	TRBJ2-1	TRBV6-1	.	13	CASSGAVYNEQFF	TGTGCCAGCAGTGGAGCCGTCTACAATGAGCAGTTCTTC
.	TRBJ1-1	TRBV6-5	.	11	CATYLNTEAFF	TGTGCCACCTACTTGAACACTGAAGCTTTCTTT
.	TRBJ2-7	TRBV5-4	TRBD1	15	CASSLGTATSYEQYF	TGTGCCAGCAGCCTAGGGACAGCGACGTCCTACGAGCAGTACTTC
.	TRBJ2-2	TRBV18	.	14	CASQDSQNTGELFF	TGTGCCAGCCAAGACAGCCAGAACACCGGGGAGCTGTTTTTT
.	TRBJ1-5	TRBV4-1	.	16	CASSQEGRTASQPQHF	TGCGCCAGCAGCCAAGAAGGACGAACGGCGAGTCAGCCCCAGCATTTT
.	TRBJ1-6	TRBV7-8	.	14	CASSPPGIYSPLHF	TGTGCCAGCAGCCCTCCAGGGATTTATTCACCCCTCCACTTT
.	TRBJ1-1	TRBV5-6	.	13	CASRLRRNTEAFF	TGTGCCAGCAGGTTACGGAGGAACACTGAAGCTTTCTTT
.	TRBJ1-1	TRBV9	TRBD1	15	CASSSGGQGVSQAFF	TGTGCCAGCAGCTCGGGCGGACAGGGGGTATCTCAGGCTTTCTTT
.	TRBJ2-3	TRBV28	TRBD2	14	CASTTSGGWDTQYF	TGTGCCAGCACGACTAGCGGGGGTTGGGATACGCAGTATTTT
.	TRBJ2-5	TRBV19	.	15	CASSIGQGVTETQYF	TGTGCCAGTAGTATAGGGCAGGGCGTTACGGAGACCCAGTACTTC
.	TRBJ2-3	TRBV14	TRBD1	19	CASSRRTGTGFLGTDTQYF	TGTGCCAGCAGCCGGAGGACCGGGACAGGGTTCTTGGGCACAGATACGCAGTATTTT
.	TRBJ1-1	TRBV10-1	TRBD1	13	CASRDSSNTEAFF	TGCGCCAGCCGGGACAGCTCGAACACTGAAGCTTTCTTT
.	TRBJ1-2	TRBV9	TRBD1	15	CASSAQRQGNYGYTF	TGTGCCAGCAGCGCCCAGCGACAGGGGAACTATGGCTACACCTTC
once	TRBJ2-3	TRBV9	.	15	CASSPRQDNTDTQYF	TGTGCCAGCAGCCCGAGACAGGATAACACAGATACGCAGTATTTT
.	TRBJ1-4	TRBV5-1	.	14	CASSLGQGGAKLFF	TGCGCCAGCAGCTTAGGGCAGGGTGGTGCAAAACTGTTTTTT
once	TRBJ2-7	TRBV7-9	TRBD1	16	CASSYQGTGVPHEQYF	TGTGCCAGCAGCTACCAAGGGACAGGTGTTCCCCACGAGCAGTACTTC
.	TRBJ2-1	TRBV27	TRBD2	16	CASSLLRLAGGGEQFF	TGTGCCAGCAGTTTATTAAGGCTAGCGGGGGGAGGGGAGCAGTTCTTC
.	TRBJ1-1	TRBV9	.	13	CASSVEANTEAFF	TGTGCCAGCAGCGTAGAAGCGAACACTGAAGCTTTCTTT
.	TRBJ1-2	TRBV5-1	.	12	CASSLGLYGYTF	TGCGCCAGCAGCCTCGGCCTCTATGGCTACACCTTC
few	TRBJ1-2	TRBV30	.	12	CAWREGYYGYTF	TGTGCCTGGAGAGAGGGCTACTATGGCTACACCTTC
.	TRBJ2-7	TRBV7-8	.	14	CASSLGTAKYEQYF	TGTGCCAGCAGCTTAGGGACAGCCAAGTACGAGCAGTACTTC
.	TRBJ1-6	TRBV9	.	16	CASSHGEGDPYSPLHF	TGTGCCAGCAGCCATGGCGAGGGTGACCCCTATTCACCCCTCCACTTT
once	TRBJ2-2	TRBV19	.	15	CASSPSGAITGELFF	TGTGCCAGTAGTCCGTCAGGGGCTATCACCGGGGAGCTGTTTTTT
.	TRBJ1-1	TRBV30	TRBD1	15	CAWSVQGVSDTEAFF	TGTGCCTGGAGTGTACAGGGGGTCTCGGACACTGAAGCTTTCTTT
.	TRBJ1-3	TRBV18	TRBD1	14	CASSTTGSGNTIYF	TGTGCCAGCTCAACGACAGGGTCTGGAAACACCATATATTTT
.	TRBJ1-1	TRBV7-8	.	13	CASLGGVNTEAFF	TGTGCCTCCCTAGGAGGGGTGAACACTGAAGCTTTCTTT
once	TRBJ2-1	TRBV11-3	TRBD2	16	CASSLSVGGGAREQFF	TGTGCCAGCAGCTTATCAGTCGGCGGGGGGGCACGTGAGCAGTTCTTC
.	TRBJ1-3	TRBV14	.	14	CASSQAASGNTIYF	TGTGCCAGCAGCCAAGCTGCCTCTGGAAACACCATATATTTT
once	TRBJ1-4	TRBV5-1	TRBD1	15	CASSLSGQALEKLFF	TGCGCCAGCAGCTTGTCCGGACAGGCCCTTGAAAAACTGTTTTTT
.	TRBJ1-3	TRBV5-1	.	14	CASSSLGRGNTIYF	TGCGCCAGCAGCTCGCTGGGACGAGGAAACACCATATATTTT
few	TRBJ2-1	TRBV2	.	15	CASSDLFFTYNEQFF	TGTGCCAGCAGTGATTTATTTTTCACCTACAATGAGCAGTTCTTC
.	TRBJ1-2	TRBV9	.	13	CASSPQVLDGYTF	TGTGCCAGCAGCCCCCAGGTTTTGGATGGCTACACCTTC
.	TRBJ1-2	TRBV9	.	15	CASSADPRRAWGYTF	TGTGCCAGCAGCGCCGACCCCCGGCGGGCATGGGGCTACACCTTC
.	TRBJ2-7	TRBV6-5	.	14	CASSPWGISYEQYF	TGTGCCAGCAGCCCCTGGGGCATCTCCTACGAGCAGTACTTC
once	TRBJ1-2	TRBV11-2	.	14	CASSLGEGFYGYTF	TGTGCCAGCAGCTTAGGGGAGGGTTTCTATGGCTACACCTTC
.	TRBJ2-1	TRBV7-8	TRBD2	16	CASSFPSGGPYNEQFF	TGTGCCAGCAGCTTTCCTAGCGGGGGGCCTTACAATGAGCAGTTCTTC
.	TRBJ1-4	TRBV30	.	13	CAWSRTVNEKLFF	TGTGCCTGGAGTCGGACAGTTAACGAAAAACTGTTTTTT